One T cell receptor (beta chain) is described in this entry. The data were obtained in a study of blood T cell repertoires in COVID-19. The assay was immunoSEQ multiplex PCR, and TCRdb's table has in-frame clones only and misses some. The sample lists about 150,000 clones, approximately 83% occurring once. This CDR3 is 16 amino acids long. Germline CDR1 and CDR2: LGHDT and YNNKEL (reference sequence). The germline V and J ends were trimmed by 4 bases and 0 bases, with 15 bases remaining between them. Sequences were obtained from peripheral blood. The chain links TRBV3-1 (or the pseudogene TRBV3-2) to TRBJ1-2; weak D call: TRBD1 (6 bases). The TCR originated in a woman aged 55 to 70 with acute or convalescent COVID-19. In DNA, the CDR3 is TGTGCCAGCAGCCTAAGGGTCAGGGGCGCTAACTATGGCTACACCTTC. This translates into CASSLRVRGANYGYTF.